Listed below are T cell receptor beta chains from one sample, sequenced in a study of CD8 T cells in Susac syndrome. TCRdb re-derived calls from the immunoSEQ multiplex PCR reads in MiXCR, one entry per CDR3 protein. In the table there are roughly 200,000 distinct CDR3 sequences, about 91% of which are singletons. Input material: CD4+ T cells from PBMCs. The receptors come from a human donor with Susac syndrome. The CDR3 runs from the conserved cysteine through the conserved F or W. Fields, in order: V gene, CDR3 protein.

V: TRBV19; CDR3: CASSPEKYRGNGYTF
V: TRBV19; CDR3: CASKKTDSPSPQHF
V: TRBV10-3; CDR3: CAISEQGGKLFF
V: TRBV2; CDR3: CASTKTGDQPQHF
V: TRBV4-1; CDR3: CASSQAPGQIYGYTF
V: TRBV11-2; CDR3: CASSENLAGGFYEQFF
V: TRBV13; CDR3: CASSSITGSRYEQYF
V: TRBV9; CDR3: CASSVGAKEDGETQYF
V: TRBV6-5; CDR3: CASSYPEVEAFF
V: TRBV5-6; CDR3: CASSFGPASTRGYTF
V: TRBV28; CDR3: CASSFRRLGNQPQHF
V: TRBV6-1; CDR3: CASSDIMGNIQYF
V: TRBV19; CDR3: CASRTSGNTGELFF
V: TRBV18; CDR3: CASSPGRDRGSSNQPQHF
V: TRBV3-1; CDR3: CASSRTMGNEKLFF
V: TRBV7-8; CDR3: CASSLPGPTLGTEAFF
V: TRBV20-1; CDR3: CSARDTREGLGEQYF
V: TRBV28; CDR3: CASISGTGPHEQYF
V: TRBV7-9; CDR3: CASSTHGGGYTEAFF
V: TRBV23-1; CDR3: CASSQSPLAGANIQYF
V: TRBV3-1; CDR3: CASSLGTIKTQYF
V: TRBV9; CDR3: CASSGGGAYYGYTF
V: TRBV7-2; CDR3: CASSLGSVNYGYTF
V: TRBV11-2; CDR3: CASSPSGGWGETQYF
V: TRBV24-1; CDR3: CAPPHQGIPYEQYF
V: TRBV7-2; CDR3: CASSPTRGTDTQYF
V: TRBV12-3/TRBV12-4; CDR3: CASSLTTGGGYTF
V: TRBV6-6; CDR3: CASRFQSSYNEQFF
V: TRBV7-9; CDR3: CASSLGTGITQPQHF
V: TRBV12-3/TRBV12-4; CDR3: CASSTRQINEKLFF
V: TRBV19; CDR3: CASSIGDFTDTQYF
V: TRBV4-1; CDR3: CASSQRRDETQYF
V: TRBV12-3/TRBV12-4; CDR3: CASSRDRVNSPLHF
V: TRBV27; CDR3: CASSLRRVFGANVLTF
V: TRBV3-1; CDR3: CASSQVQYGYTF
V: TRBV21-1; CDR3: CASSPNLGLAGGPSTDTQYF
V: TRBV30; CDR3: CAWSVTGWTEAFF
V: TRBV6-2/TRBV6-3; CDR3: CASSYWDRSYEQYF
V: TRBV18; CDR3: CASSLLAGGTDTQYF
V: TRBV5-5; CDR3: CASSLEGSDQPQHF